The source of this TCR beta chain is a study of regulatory T cells in long-lasting Graves disease. Construction of the TCR beta libraries employed iRepertoire HTBI primers in conjunction with Arm-PCR of CDR3 regions. TCRdb re-called the multiplex PCR reads with MiXCR, one entry per CDR3 protein. The repertoire holds about half a million distinct CDR3 sequences, with about 12% as singletons. With 5 bases removed from V and 2 bases from J, the gap between germline ends came to 6 bases. The CDR3 runs 13 residues. Germline lookup yields CDR1 MDHEN and CDR2 SYDVKM. The time point was: newly diagnosed GD, antithyroid drugs for less than 3 months. PBMC-derived RNA was used for the TCR library. Ten or more counts support this clonotype. The sample was also linked to a second study, of T cells in Graves' hyperthyroidism and ophthalmopathy. From that second work: The study enrolled patients aged 18 to 65 with newly diagnosed hyperthyroidism of under 2 months' duration. During a first-round RT-PCR of the TCR CDR3, the HTBI primer set was used. A 13 V-J model separated ophthalmopathy from stable hyperthyroidism. The model predicted ophthalmopathy a median approximately seven months before onset.

The rearrangement links TRBV28 to TRBJ2-2; D is uncertain. The TCR sequence derives from a woman aged 25-40 years with Graves disease. The starting material was peripheral blood mononuclear cells (PBMCs), obtained at new diagnosis, from a patient treated with antithyroid drugs. CDR3 nucleotides: TGTGCCAGCAGTCGGAGAAACACCGGGGAGCTGTTTTTT. Protein sequence: CASSRRNTGELFF.